The sequence of this T cell receptor beta chain was determined in a study of blood T cell dynamics during melanoma immunotherapy. Noted time point: pre-treatment baseline. At 12 weeks after first infusion, RECIST 1.1 defined response for most patients. Some clones are missing from TCRdb's copy, which holds only in-frame ones; the method was immunoSEQ multiplex PCR. The data show about 8,500 clones, around 84% seen once. This CDR3 spans 13 amino acids. Trimming shortened V by 2 bases and J by 0 bases, and 4 bases separated the two germline ends. Germline V gives CDR1 LGHNT, CDR2 FRNRAP. The chain employs TRBV12-5 and TRBJ1-1; D gene ambiguous. This specimen was blood, taken from a patient treated with checkpoint blockade. This sequence originates from a human donor with melanoma. Here the CDR3 DNA reads TGTGCTAGTGGTTTGTCGTTGAACACTGAAGCTTTCTTT. Its protein product is CASGLSLNTEAFF.